A single sample is the source of the 13 T cell receptor beta chains below, sequenced in a study of blood T cell repertoires in COVID-19. Sequencing used immunoSEQ multiplex PCR; TCRdb keeps in-frame clones, though not all of them. The sample records 250,000 or so clones, approximately 80% being singletons. The sequencing sample was made of peripheral blood. These receptors originate from a man aged 25-40 years who had recovered from COVID-19.

The gene calls are TRBV18 and TRBJ2-2, with TRBD2 matching 15 bases. V shed 6 bases and J 0 bases; nucleotides not matched to a gene: 8. Per germline, CDR1 KGHSH and CDR2 LQKENI. The length of the CDR3 is 19 residues. CDR3 DNA: TGTGCCAGCTCGGCGGGACTAGCGGGGGGTGCCGCGAACACCGGGGAGCTGTTTTTT. Its translation is CASSAGLAGGAANTGELFF.

The chain uses TRBV4-1 and TRBJ2-5, with 8 bases aligning to TRBD1. The V gene's germline CDR1 is MGHRA and CDR2 YSYEKL. V was clipped by 4 bases and J by 0 bases; unmatched bases: 7. The CDR3 covers 16 residues. CDR3 residues: CASSLGQGAYQETQYF. CDR3 DNA sequence: TGCGCCAGCAGCCTCGGCCAGGGGGCGTACCAAGAGACCCAGTACTTC.

The V and J genes are TRBV19 and TRBJ1-1; D is unresolved. The V gene's germline CDR1 is LNHDA and CDR2 SQIVND (reference sequence). This CDR3 has 14 amino acids. The V and J ends lost 5 bases and 4 bases respectively, with 14 bases between them. Here the CDR3 DNA reads TGTGCCAGTAGTCAAGGCCTCGGCGGCACTGAAGCTTTCTTT. Its protein product is CASSQGLGGTEAFF.

V gene TRBV6-5 combines with J gene TRBJ1-6; D is perhaps TRBD1 (6 bases). The CDR3 covers 15 residues. Germline lookup yields CDR1 MNHEY and CDR2 SVGAGI. Trimming removed 6 bases from V and 10 bases from J, with 19 bases in between. Written as DNA, the CDR3 is TGTGCCAGCAGAGCCGGGATCTCCCAGGGGTCACCCCTCCACTTT. It specifies CASRAGISQGSPLHF.

The genes are TRBV19 and TRBJ1-2; D is perhaps TRBD1 (6 bases). The CDR3 has 14 amino acids. In germline, CDR1 is LNHDA, CDR2 SQIVND (reference sequence). V lost 6 bases and J 3 bases, leaving 14 bases between the germline ends. The CDR3 DNA is TGTGCCAGTAGGAAGGGGGATGGTGACTATGGCTACACCTTC. This gives the protein CASRKGDGDYGYTF.

In DNA form, the CDR3 reads TGTGCCAGCAGCTTGGTCAGGCGGGGGTTTCAAGAGACCCAGTACTTC. It is translated as CASSLVRRGFQETQYF. The chain combines TRBV5-6 with TRBJ2-5; 7 positions match TRBD2. The CDR3 has 16 amino acids. The junction had 7 bases not matched to a gene; V was cut back by 0 bases and J by 2 bases. Germline assignment: CDR1 SGHDT and CDR2 YYEEEE.

The chain links TRBV6-2 or TRBV6-3 to TRBJ1-6, with 9 bases fitting TRBD1. Germline assignment: CDR1 MNHEY and CDR2 SVGEGT. The trim removed 6 bases at V and 4 bases at J, leaving 10 bases unmatched. The CDR3 spans 17 residues. The CDR3 coding sequence is TGTGCCAGCAGCGGATGGACAGGGGCCTTTTATAATTCACCCCTCCACTTT. This gives the protein CASSGWTGAFYNSPLHF.

This rearrangement joins TRBV3-1 (or the pseudogene TRBV3-2) to TRBJ1-5; 7 bases line up with TRBD1. V lost 1 base, J lost 3 bases, and 12 bases stayed unmatched. This CDR3 contains 18 residues. Germline CDR1 LGHDT, CDR2 YNNKEL (reference sequence). The CDR3 loop reads CASSQGLLQGEDNQPQHF. The DNA of the CDR3 is TGTGCCAGCAGCCAAGGACTTTTGCAGGGGGAGGACAATCAGCCCCAGCATTTT.

The chain carries TRBV28 and TRBJ1-2; the match to TRBD1 covers 9 bases. CDR1 and CDR2 from the germline V gene are MDHEN and SYDVKM. The CDR3 runs 14 residues. V lost 6 bases and J lost 7; bases outside the gene matches: 9. The CDR3 DNA reads as TGTGCCAGCAGCCAGGGACAGGGAATGGTTGGCTACACCTTC. Residues: CASSQGQGMVGYTF.

The CDR3 spells CASSRTGFGNTIYF. Here the CDR3 DNA reads TGCGCCAGCAGCCGGACAGGTTTCGGGAACACCATATATTTT. J is TRBJ1-3 and V is TRBV5-1, with 7 bases matching TRBD1. Germline CDR1 reads SGHRS; CDR2 reads YFSETQ. The CDR3 totals 14 residues. Trimming took 4 bases from V and 7 from J; bases not matched to a gene: 8.

V gene TRBV18 combines with J gene TRBJ2-5; D is ambiguous. The CDR3 runs 13 residues. Germline V gene lookup returns CDR1 KGHSH and CDR2 LQKENI. Trimming stripped 4 bases from V and 2 bases from J, with 8 bases between. The CDR3 region is CASSLRLQETQYF. CDR3 DNA: TGTGCCAGCTCACTCAGACTGCAAGAGACCCAGTACTTC.

The V gene is TRBV5-1, the J gene TRBJ1-4, with D hard to call. The ends were cut back, 4 bases at V and 8 bases at J, with 18 bases in the middle. This CDR3 has 15 residues. Germline lookup yields CDR1 SGHRS and CDR2 YFSETQ. In nucleotides, the CDR3 is TGCGCCAGCAGCATGGGCACAGAGTTAAACGAAAAACTGTTTTTT. Its translation is CASSMGTELNEKLFF.

V is TRBV6-2 or TRBV6-3 and J is TRBJ2-1, with D possibly being TRBD2 (5 bases). V was cut by 5 bases and J by 9 bases, with 14 bases left in between. The CDR3 is 13 residues long. CDR1 MNHEY and CDR2 SVGEGT come from the germline V gene. The CDR3 coding sequence is TGTGCCAGCAGTACCCGGGGTCGGGGTGAGCAGTTCTTC. Translating gives CASSTRGRGEQFF.